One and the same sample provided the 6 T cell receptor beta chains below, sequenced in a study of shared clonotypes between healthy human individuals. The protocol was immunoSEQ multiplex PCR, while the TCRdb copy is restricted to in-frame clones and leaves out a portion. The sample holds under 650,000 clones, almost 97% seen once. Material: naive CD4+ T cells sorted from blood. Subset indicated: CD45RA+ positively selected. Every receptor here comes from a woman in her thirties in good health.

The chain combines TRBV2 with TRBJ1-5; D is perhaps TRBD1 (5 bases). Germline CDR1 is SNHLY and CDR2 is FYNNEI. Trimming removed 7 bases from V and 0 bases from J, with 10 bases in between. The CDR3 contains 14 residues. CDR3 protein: CASTGTFSNQPQHF. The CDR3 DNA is TGTGCCAGCACTGGGACCTTTAGCAATCAGCCCCAGCATTTT.

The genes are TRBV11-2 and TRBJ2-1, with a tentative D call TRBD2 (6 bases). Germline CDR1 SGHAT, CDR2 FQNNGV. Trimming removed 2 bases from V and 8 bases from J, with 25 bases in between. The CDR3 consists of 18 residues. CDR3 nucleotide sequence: TGTGCCAGCAGCTTACGGGACGCGGGATGGAGTGTAATCGATGAGCAGTTCTTC. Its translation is CASSLRDAGWSVIDEQFF.

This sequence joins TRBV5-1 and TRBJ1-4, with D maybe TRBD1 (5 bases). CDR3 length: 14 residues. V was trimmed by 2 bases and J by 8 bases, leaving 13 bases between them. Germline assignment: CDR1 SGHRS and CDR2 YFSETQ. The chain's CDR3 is CASSFGQGEEKLFF. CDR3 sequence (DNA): TGCGCCAGCAGCTTCGGCCAGGGAGAAGAAAAACTGTTTTTT.

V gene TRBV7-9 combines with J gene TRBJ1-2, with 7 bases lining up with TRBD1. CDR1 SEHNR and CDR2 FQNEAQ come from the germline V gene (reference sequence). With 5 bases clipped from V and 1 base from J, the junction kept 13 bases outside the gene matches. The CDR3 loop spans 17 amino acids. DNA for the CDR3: TGTGCCAGCAGCACAACCCGGGACAGCCACATTAACTATGGCTACACCTTC. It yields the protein CASSTTRDSHINYGYTF.

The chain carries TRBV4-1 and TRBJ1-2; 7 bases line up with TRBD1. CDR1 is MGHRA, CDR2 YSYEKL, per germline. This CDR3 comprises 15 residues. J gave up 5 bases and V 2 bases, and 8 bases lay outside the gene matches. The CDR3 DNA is TGCGCCAGCAGCCAACCGGGACAGCCGCGTTATGGCTACACCTTC. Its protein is CASSQPGQPRYGYTF.

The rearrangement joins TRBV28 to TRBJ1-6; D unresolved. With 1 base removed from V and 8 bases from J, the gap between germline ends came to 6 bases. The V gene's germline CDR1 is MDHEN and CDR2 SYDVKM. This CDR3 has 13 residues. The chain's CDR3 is CASSLFPDSPLHF. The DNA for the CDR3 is TGTGCCAGCAGTTTATTTCCCGATTCACCCCTCCACTTT.